The sequence of this T cell receptor beta chain was determined in a study of shared clonotypes between healthy human individuals. Whole-study findings and limits: Naive CD4 clonotypes overlapped across a few donors at roughly 5%.

The study separated CD4+ cells into CD45RA+ naive and CD45RA-negative memory subsets. Repertoires were generated with immunoSEQ multiplex PCR, while TCRdb's copy carries only in-frame clones and drops some. The sample lists about 1.5 million clones, approximately 98% seen once, with about 0.45% in the top ten. About this clone: Its antigen remains unknown.

The CDR3 has 20 amino acids. The V gene end was trimmed by 0 bases and the J gene end by 5 bases; junction bases not matched to a gene: 18. Looked up from germline, CDR1 is SGDLS and CDR2 is YYNGEE. The chain recombines TRBV9 with TRBJ2-2, with 8 bases aligning to TRBD2. The sample was naive CD4+ T cells sorted from blood. As to subset: CD45RA+ positively selected. The clonotype originates from a man younger than 45 in good health. The CDR3 here is CASSVVPGEYSGIRTGELFF. DNA for the CDR3: TGTGCCAGCAGCGTAGTTCCAGGGGAATATAGCGGGATAAGGACCGGGGAGCTGTTTTTT. The full variable domain, in which reference TRBV9 and TRBJ2-2 provide the parts outside the CDR3, is DSGVTQTPKHLITATGQRVTLRCSPRSGDLSVYWYQQSLDQGLQFLIQYYNGEERAKGNILERFSAQQFPDLHSELNLSSLELGDSALYFCASSVVPGEYSGIRTGELFFGEGSRLTVL.